This TCR beta chain stems from a study of regulatory T cells in long-lasting Graves disease. V was clipped by 6 bases and J by 10 bases, with 18 bases between them. The CDR3 runs to 13 residues. CDR1 SEHNR and CDR2 FQNEAQ come from the germline V gene (reference sequence). Specified time point: persistent/refractory GD, antithyroid drugs over 5 years with positive TRAb. From RNA extracted from PBMCs, the TCR library was made. Relying on iRepertoire HTBI primers and Arm-PCR of CDR3 regions, the team built TCR beta libraries. Each CDR3 protein gets one entry after TCRdb re-called the multiplex PCR reads with MiXCR. The top ten hold roughly a quarter of the sample, which has approximately 350,000 distinct CDR3 sequences, roughly 20% seen once. A note on this clonotype: Its antigen is not known.

Study observations and caveats: With 2,500 to 3,000 shared public clonotypes, persistent patients exceeded new patients, who shared more than 750.

Source: peripheral blood mononuclear cells (PBMCs), taken when the disease was refractory, from a patient treated with antithyroid drugs. This sequence joins TRBV7-9 and TRBJ1-2; D is perhaps TRBD1 (5 bases). The clonotype was recovered from a woman aged 40 to 50 with Graves disease. CDR3 coding DNA: TGTGCCAGCAGAGACGGGACCACTATCTTCTACACCTTC. It codes for CASRDGTTIFYTF.